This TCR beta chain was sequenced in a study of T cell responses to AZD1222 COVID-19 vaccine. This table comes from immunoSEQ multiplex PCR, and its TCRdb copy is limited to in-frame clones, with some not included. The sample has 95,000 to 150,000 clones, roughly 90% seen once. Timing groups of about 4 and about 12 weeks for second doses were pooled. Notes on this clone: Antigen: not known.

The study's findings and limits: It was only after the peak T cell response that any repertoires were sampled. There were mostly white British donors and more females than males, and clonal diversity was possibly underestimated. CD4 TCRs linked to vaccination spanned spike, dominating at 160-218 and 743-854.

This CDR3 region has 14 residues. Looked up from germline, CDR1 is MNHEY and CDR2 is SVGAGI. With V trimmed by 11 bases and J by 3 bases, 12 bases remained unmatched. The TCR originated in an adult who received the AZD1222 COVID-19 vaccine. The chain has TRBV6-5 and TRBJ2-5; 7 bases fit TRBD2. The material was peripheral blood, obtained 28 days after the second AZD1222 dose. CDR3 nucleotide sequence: TGTGCCGCACGGGCGCCGGGGGGAAAAGAGACCCAGTACTTC. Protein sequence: CAARAPGGKETQYF.